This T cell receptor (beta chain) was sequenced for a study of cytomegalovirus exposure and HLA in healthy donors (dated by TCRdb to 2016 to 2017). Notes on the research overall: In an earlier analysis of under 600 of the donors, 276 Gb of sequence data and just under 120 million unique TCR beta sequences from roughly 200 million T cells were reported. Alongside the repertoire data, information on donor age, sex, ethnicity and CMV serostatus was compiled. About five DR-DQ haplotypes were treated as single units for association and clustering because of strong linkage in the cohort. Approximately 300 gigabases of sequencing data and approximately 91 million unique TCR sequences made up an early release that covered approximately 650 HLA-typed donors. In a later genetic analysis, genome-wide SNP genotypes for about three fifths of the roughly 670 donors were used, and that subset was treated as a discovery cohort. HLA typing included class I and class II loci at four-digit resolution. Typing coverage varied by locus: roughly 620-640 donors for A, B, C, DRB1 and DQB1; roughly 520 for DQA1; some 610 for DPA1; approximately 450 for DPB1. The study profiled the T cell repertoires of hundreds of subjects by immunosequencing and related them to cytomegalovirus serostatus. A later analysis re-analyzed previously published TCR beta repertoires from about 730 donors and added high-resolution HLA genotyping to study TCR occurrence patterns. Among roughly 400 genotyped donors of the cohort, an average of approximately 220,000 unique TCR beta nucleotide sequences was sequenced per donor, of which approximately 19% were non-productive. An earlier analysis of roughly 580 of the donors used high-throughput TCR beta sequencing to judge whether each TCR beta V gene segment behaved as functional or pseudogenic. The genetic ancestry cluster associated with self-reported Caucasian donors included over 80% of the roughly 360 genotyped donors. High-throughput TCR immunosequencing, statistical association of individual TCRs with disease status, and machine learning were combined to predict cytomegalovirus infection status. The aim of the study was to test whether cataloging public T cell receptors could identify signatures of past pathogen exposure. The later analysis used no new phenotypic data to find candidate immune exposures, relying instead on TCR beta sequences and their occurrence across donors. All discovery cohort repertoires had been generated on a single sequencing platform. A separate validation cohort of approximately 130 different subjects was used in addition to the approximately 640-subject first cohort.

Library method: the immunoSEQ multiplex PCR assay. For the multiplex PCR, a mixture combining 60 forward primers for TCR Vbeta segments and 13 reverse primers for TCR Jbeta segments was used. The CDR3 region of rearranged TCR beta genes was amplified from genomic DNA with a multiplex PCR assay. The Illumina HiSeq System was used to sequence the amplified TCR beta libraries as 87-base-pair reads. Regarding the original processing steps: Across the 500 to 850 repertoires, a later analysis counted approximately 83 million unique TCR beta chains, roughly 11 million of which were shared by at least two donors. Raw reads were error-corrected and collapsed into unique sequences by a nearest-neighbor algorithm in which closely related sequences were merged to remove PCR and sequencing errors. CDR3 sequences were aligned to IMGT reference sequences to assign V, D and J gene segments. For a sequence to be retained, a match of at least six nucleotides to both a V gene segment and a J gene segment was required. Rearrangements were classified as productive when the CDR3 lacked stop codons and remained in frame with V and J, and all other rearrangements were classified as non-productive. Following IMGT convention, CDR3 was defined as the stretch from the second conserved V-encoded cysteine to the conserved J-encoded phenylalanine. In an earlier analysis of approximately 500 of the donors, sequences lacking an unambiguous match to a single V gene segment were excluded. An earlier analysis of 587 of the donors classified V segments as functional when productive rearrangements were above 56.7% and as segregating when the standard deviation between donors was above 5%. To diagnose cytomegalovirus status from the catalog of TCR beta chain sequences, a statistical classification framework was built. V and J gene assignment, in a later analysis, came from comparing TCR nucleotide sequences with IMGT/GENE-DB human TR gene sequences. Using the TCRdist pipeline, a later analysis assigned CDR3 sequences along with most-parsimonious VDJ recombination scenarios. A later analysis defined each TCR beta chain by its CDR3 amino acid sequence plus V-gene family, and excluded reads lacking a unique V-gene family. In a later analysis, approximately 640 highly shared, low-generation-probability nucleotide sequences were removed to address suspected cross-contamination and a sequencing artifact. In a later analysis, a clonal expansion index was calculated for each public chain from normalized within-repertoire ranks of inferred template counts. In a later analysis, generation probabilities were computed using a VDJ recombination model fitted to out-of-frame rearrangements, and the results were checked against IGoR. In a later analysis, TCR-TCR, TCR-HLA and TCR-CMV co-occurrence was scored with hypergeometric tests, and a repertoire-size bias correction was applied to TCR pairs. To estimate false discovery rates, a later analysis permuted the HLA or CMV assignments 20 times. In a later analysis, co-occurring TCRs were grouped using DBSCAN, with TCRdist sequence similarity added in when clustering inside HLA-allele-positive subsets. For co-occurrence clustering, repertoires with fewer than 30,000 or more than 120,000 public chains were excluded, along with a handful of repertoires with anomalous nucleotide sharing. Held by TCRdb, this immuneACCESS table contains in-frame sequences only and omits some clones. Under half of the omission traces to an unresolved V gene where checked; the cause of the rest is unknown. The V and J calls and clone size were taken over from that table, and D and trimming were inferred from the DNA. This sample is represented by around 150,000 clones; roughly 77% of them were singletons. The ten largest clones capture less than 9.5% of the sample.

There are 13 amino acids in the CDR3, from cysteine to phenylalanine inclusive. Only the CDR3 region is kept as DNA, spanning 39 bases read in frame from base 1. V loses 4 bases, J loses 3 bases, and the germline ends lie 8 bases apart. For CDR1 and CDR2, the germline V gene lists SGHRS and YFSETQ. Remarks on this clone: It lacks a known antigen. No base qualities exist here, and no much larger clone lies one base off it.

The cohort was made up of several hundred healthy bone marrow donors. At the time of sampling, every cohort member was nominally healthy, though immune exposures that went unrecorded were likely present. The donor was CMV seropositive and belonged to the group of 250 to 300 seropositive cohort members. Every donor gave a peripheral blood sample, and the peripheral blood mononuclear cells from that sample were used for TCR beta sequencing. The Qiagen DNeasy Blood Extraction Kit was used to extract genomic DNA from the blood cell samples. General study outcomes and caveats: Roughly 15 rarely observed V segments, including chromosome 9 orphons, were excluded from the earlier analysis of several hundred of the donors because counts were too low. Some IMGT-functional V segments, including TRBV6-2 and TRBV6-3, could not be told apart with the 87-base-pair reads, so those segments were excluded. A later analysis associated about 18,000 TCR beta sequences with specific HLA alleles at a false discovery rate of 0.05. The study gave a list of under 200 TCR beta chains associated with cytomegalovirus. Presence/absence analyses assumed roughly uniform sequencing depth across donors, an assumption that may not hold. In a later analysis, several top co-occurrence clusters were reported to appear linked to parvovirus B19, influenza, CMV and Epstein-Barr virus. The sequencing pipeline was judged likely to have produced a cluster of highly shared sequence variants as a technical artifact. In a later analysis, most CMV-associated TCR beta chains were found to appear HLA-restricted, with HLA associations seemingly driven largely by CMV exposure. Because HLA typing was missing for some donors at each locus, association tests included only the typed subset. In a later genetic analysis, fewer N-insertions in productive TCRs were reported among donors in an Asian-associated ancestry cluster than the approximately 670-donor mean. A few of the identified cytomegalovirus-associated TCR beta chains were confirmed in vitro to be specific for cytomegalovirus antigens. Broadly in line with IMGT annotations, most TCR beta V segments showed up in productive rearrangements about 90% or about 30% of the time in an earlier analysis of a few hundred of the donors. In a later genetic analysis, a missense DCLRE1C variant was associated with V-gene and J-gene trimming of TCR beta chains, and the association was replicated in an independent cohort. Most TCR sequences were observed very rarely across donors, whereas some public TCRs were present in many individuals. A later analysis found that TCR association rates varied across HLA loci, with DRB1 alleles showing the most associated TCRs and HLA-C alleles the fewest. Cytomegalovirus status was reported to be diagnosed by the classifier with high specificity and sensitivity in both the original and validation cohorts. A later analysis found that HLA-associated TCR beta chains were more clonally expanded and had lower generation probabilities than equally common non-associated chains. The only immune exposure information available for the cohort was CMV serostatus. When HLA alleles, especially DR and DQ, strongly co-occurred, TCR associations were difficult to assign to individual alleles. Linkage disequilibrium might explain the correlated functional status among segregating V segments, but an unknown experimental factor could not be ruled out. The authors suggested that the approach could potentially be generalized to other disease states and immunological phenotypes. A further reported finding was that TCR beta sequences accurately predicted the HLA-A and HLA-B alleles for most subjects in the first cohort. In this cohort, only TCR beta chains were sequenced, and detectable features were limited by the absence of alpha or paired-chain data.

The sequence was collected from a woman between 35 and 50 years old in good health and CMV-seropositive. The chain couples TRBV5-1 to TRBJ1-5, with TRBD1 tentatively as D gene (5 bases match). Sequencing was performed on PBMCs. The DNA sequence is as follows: TGCGCCAGCAGCGAAGGGGCCAATCAGCCCCAGCATTTT. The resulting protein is CASSEGANQPQHF.